This TCR beta chain is drawn from a study of beta chain features in type 1 diabetes. The junction had 7 bases not matched to a gene; V was cut back by 4 bases and J by 2 bases. Per the germline V gene, CDR1 is SGHDN and CDR2 is FVKESK. The CDR3 extends over 16 amino acids. TCRB transcripts that were expressed got sequenced, as all of the isolated RNA had been reverse transcribed. Sequencing used immunoSEQ multiplex PCR; TCRdb keeps in-frame clones, though not all of them. This table holds 350,000 or so clones, roughly 21% found once. The sequence was obtained from a woman aged 18-29 years in good health. Sequenced sample: naive CD4+ T cells from blood. The J gene is TRBJ2-3, the V gene TRBV14; 9 positions match TRBD2. As DNA, the CDR3 is TGTGCCAGCAGCCTTTTAGCGGGAGTTCTCACAGATACGCAGTATTTT. This translates into CASSLLAGVLTDTQYF.